What follows is one T cell receptor beta chain and its context. V was shortened by 8 bases and J by 5 bases, with 9 bases between the two germline ends. The CDR3 runs to 11 residues. Germline V gene sequence: CDR1 LNHDA, CDR2 SQIVND (reference sequence). The data were obtained in a study of shared clonotypes between healthy human individuals. Using immunoSEQ multiplex PCR, the repertoire was profiled, and TCRdb retains in-frame clones only, with some absent. Found here are approximately 2,300,000 clones, roughly 92% of them singletons; the top ten hold 0.37%. Sequencing was carried out using naive CD4+ T cells from PBMCs. The subset was: CD45RA+ positively selected. The receptor was derived from a man between 18 and 29 years old in good health. Some clones in this sample may be carry-over from other donors' samples. J is TRBJ2-5 and V is TRBV19; D is unresolved. Here the CDR3 reads CASEDRETQYF. The CDR3 nucleotides read TGTGCCAGTGAGGATCGGGAGACCCAGTACTTC.